These 17 T cell receptor beta chains originate from one sample sequenced in a study of cytomegalovirus exposure and HLA in healthy donors. Both 60 Vbeta primers and 13 Jbeta primers went into the PCR. Profiled with immunoSEQ multiplex PCR; TCRdb holds only in-frame clones, not every one. This table has fewer than 150,000 clones, over 60% appearing once. Sequencing was performed on PBMCs. These receptors all stem from a middle-aged man in good health and CMV-seropositive.

The rearrangement links TRBV10-3 to TRBJ1-2, with 8 bases identical to TRBD1. Germline V CDR1 and CDR2: ENHRY, SYGVKD. Trimming took 8 bases from V and 5 from J; bases not matched to a gene: 13. The CDR3 covers 15 residues. The DNA of the CDR3 is TGTGCCATCGCAGGGGGCGTTCAGTGGCGATATGGCTACACCTTC. Its translation is CAIAGGVQWRYGYTF.

The chain joins TRBV4-1 to TRBJ2-1, with a tentative D call TRBD2 (5 bases). The CDR3 runs 15 residues. The germline V and J ends were trimmed by 4 bases and 8 bases, with 18 bases remaining between them. From germline, CDR1 is MGHRA and CDR2 YSYEKL. CDR3 sequence: CASSPGSVPRDEQFF. As DNA, the CDR3 is TGCGCCAGCAGCCCAGGTAGCGTCCCAAGGGATGAGCAGTTCTTC.

J is TRBJ2-5 and V is TRBV7-9, with D possibly matching TRBD2 (6 bases). Germline V lookup: CDR1 SEHNR, CDR2 FQNEAQ (reference sequence). V lost 10 bases to trimming and J lost 5 bases, with 23 bases between them. CDR3 length equals 15 residues. The CDR3 sequence: CANSRGSGTLETQYF. As DNA, the CDR3 is TGTGCCAATTCCCGGGGGAGCGGAACCCTTGAGACCCAGTACTTC.

This clone showed up just once. The gene calls are TRBV4-1 and TRBJ2-3; 12 nucleotides line up with TRBD2. Germline assignment: CDR1 MGHRA and CDR2 YSYEKL. The CDR3 is 16 residues long. The V segment lost 5 bases and the J segment 6 bases; nucleotides outside the gene matches: 9. This CDR3 is CASSNRLAGVQDTQYF. The DNA for the CDR3 is TGCGCCAGCAGCAATAGACTAGCGGGAGTCCAGGATACGCAGTATTTT.

This chain joins TRBV15 and TRBJ2-7, with TRBD2 identical over 9 bases. Trimming at V came to 5 bases and at J to 2 bases, leaving 10 bases not matched to a gene. The CDR3 spans 16 residues. Germline V lookup: CDR1 LNHNV, CDR2 YYDKDF (reference sequence). This CDR3 reads CATSSGTSLTPYEQYF. Written as DNA, the CDR3 is TGTGCCACCAGCTCAGGGACTAGCCTCACCCCCTACGAGCAGTACTTC.

The chain has TRBV6-5 and TRBJ2-1, with D maybe TRBD2 (6 bases). There are 15 residues in the CDR3. V was trimmed by 5 bases and J by 0 bases, leaving 11 bases between them. The germline CDR1 and CDR2 sequences are MNHEY and SVGAGI. The CDR3, as DNA: TGTGCCAGCAGTCCCCGGAGGGGCTCCTACAATGAGCAGTTCTTC. Amino acids: CASSPRRGSYNEQFF.

For the CDR3, the DNA is TGTGCCAGCAGCTCCTCCCCCTACAATGAGCAGTTCTTC. Its translation: CASSSSPYNEQFF. V is TRBV5-4 and J is TRBJ2-1; D gene unclear. Deletions cut 3 bases from V and 2 bases from J, with 6 bases between. The CDR3 sequence is 13 residues long. From germline, CDR1 is SGHNT and CDR2 YYREEE (reference sequence).

The rearrangement links TRBV5-1 to TRBJ1-1; tentatively, D is TRBD1 (5 bases). CDR1 is SGHRS and CDR2 is YFSETQ in the germline V gene. The ends were cut back, 0 bases at V and 7 bases at J, with 10 bases in the middle. The length of the CDR3 is 13 residues. The CDR3 is CASSLVRGSEAFF. Written as DNA, the CDR3 is TGCGCCAGCAGCTTGGTCCGGGGGAGTGAAGCTTTCTTT. Using reference TRBV5-1 and TRBJ1-1 for the parts outside the CDR3, the full variable domain is KAGVTQTPRYLIKTRGQQVTLSCSPISGHRSVSWYQQTPGQGLQFLFEYFSETQRNKGNFPGRFSGRQFSNSRSEMNVSTLELGDSALYLCASSLVRGSEAFFGQGTRLTVV.

The rearrangement uses TRBV28 and TRBJ1-5; tentatively, D is TRBD1 (6 bases). The V end was cut by 7 bases, the J end by 3 bases, with 13 bases between. Germline CDR1 MDHEN, CDR2 SYDVKM. The CDR3 contains 14 residues. DNA of the CDR3: TGTGCCAGCACTAACACAGGGTACAATCAGCCCCAGCATTTT. This translates into CASTNTGYNQPQHF.

The CDR3 region has the DNA TGTGCCAGCAGTGAAGCCGGGTATCATGAGCAGTTCTTC. Its protein product is CASSEAGYHEQFF. The gene calls are TRBV2 and TRBJ2-1; D is ambiguous. This CDR3 has 13 amino acids. The V gene's germline CDR1 is SNHLY and CDR2 FYNNEI. The V end lost 0 bases, the J end lost 8 bases, and 8 bases lay between the germline ends. Full variable domain (outside the CDR3, taken from reference TRBV2 and TRBJ2-1): EPEVTQTPSHQVTQMGQEVILRCVPISNHLYFYWYRQILGQKVEFLVSFYNNEISEKSEIFDDQFSVERPDGSNFTLKIRSTKLEDSAMYFCASSEAGYHEQFFGPGTRLTVL.

This clone was recorded once. The rearrangement uses TRBV4-2 and TRBJ1-1, with no clear D. Germline V gene data show CDR1 as LGHNA and CDR2 as YNFKEQ. The CDR3 is 18 residues long. V was shortened by 0 bases and J by 0 bases, with 17 bases between the two germline ends. The CDR3 protein is CASSQEGGRGAMNTEAFF. In DNA, the CDR3 is TGTGCCAGCAGCCAAGAGGGAGGACGTGGCGCCATGAACACTGAAGCTTTCTTT.

This chain links TRBV5-6 with TRBJ2-3; tentatively, D is TRBD1 (6 bases). Looked up from germline, CDR1 is SGHDT and CDR2 is YYEEEE. The CDR3 covers 14 residues. Trimming shortened V by 4 bases and J by 2 bases, and 11 bases separated the two germline ends. CDR3 nucleotide sequence: TGTGCCAGCAGCGAGGACAGCCTCACAGATACGCAGTATTTT. Protein: CASSEDSLTDTQYF. The whole variable domain, remainder taken from reference TRBV5-6 and TRBJ2-3, is DAGVTQSPTHLIKTRGQQVTLRCSPKSGHDTVSWYQQALGQGPQFIFQYYEEEERQRGNFPDRFSGHQFPNYSSELNVNALLLGDSALYLCASSEDSLTDTQYFGPGTRLTVL.

The chain joins TRBV5-8 to TRBJ2-1; 10 bases agree with TRBD2. Germline lookup yields CDR1 SGHTS and CDR2 YDEGEE. Trimming at V came to 0 bases and at J to 7 bases, leaving 4 bases not matched to a gene. This CDR3 region has 15 residues. CDR3 DNA sequence: TGTGCCAGCAGCTTGGGGCTAGCGGGAGTAAATGAGCAGTTCTTC. Translation: CASSLGLAGVNEQFF.

The chain uses TRBV4-3 and TRBJ2-1; 14 bases align to TRBD2. The CDR3 consists of 16 residues. J lost 9 bases, V lost 3 bases, and 7 bases had no gene match. The germline V gene has CDR1 LGHNA and CDR2 YSLEER. The CDR3 here is CASSHGPTSGRGEQFF. The CDR3 bases are TGCGCCAGCAGCCACGGTCCGACTAGCGGGAGGGGTGAGCAGTTCTTC.

This chain links TRBV6-5 with TRBJ2-2; D possibly corresponds to TRBD2 (6 bases). The CDR3 extends over 15 amino acids. V was shortened by 6 bases and J by 6 bases, with 17 bases between the two germline ends. CDR1 and CDR2 from the germline V gene are MNHEY and SVGAGI. This CDR3 is CASRAGTSFSGELFF. The CDR3, as DNA: TGTGCCAGCAGAGCCGGGACTTCCTTTTCCGGGGAGCTGTTTTTT.

CDR3 protein: CASSFDSFYYEQYF. In DNA, the CDR3 is TGCGCCAGCAGCTTTGATAGCTTCTACTACGAGCAGTACTTC. V and J are TRBV5-1 and TRBJ2-7; D gene unclear. Trimming shortened V by 2 bases and J by 3 bases, and 12 bases separated the two germline ends. CDR3 size: 14 residues. Germline CDR1 SGHRS, CDR2 YFSETQ.

The CDR3 DNA follows: TGTGCCAGCTTAATGACTAGCGGGATCTCGAATGAGCAGTTCTTC. Amino acids: CASLMTSGISNEQFF. The genes are TRBV18 and TRBJ2-1; 11 bases align to TRBD2. This CDR3 contains 15 residues. The J segment lost 7 bases and the V segment lost 7 bases, leaving 9 bases of the junction unmatched. Germline V CDR1 and CDR2: KGHSH, LQKENI. The whole variable domain, filled in from reference TRBV18 and TRBJ2-1, reads NAGVMQNPRHLVRRRGQEARLRCSPMKGHSHVYWYRQLPEEGLKFMVYLQKENIIDESGMPKERFSAEFPKEGPSILRIQQVVRGDSAAYFCASLMTSGISNEQFFGPGTRLTVL.